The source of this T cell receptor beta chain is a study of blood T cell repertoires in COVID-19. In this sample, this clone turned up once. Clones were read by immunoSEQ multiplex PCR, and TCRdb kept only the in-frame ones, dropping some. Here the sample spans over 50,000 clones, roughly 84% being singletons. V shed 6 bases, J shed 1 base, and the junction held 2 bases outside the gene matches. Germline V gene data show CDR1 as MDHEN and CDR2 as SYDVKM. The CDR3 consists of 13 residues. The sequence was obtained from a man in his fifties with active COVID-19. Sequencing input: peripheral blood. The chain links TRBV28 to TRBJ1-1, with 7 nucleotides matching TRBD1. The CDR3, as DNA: TGTGCCAGCAGGGGGACAGAGAACACTGAAGCTTTCTTT. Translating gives CASRGTENTEAFF.